Shown below are 8 T cell receptor beta chains from a single sample sequenced in a study of blood T cell repertoires in COVID-19. Assay used: immunoSEQ multiplex PCR; TCRdb lists only in-frame clones, some missing. The data show roughly 260,000 clones, around nine tenths seen once. What was sequenced was peripheral blood. Every receptor here comes from a man aged 40-50 years who had recovered from COVID-19.

Points on this clone: This may stem from a read error, because a much larger clone lies one nucleotide away. The chain employs TRBV11-3 and TRBJ2-1; tentative D call: TRBD2 (6 bases). The CDR3 covers 15 residues. Between the trimmed V and J ends, which lost 5 bases and 1 base, there was a span of 12 bases. Germline values: CDR1 SGHNT, CDR2 YENEEA. The CDR3 DNA follows: TGTGCCAGCAGCGATCGAGCGGGTTCCTACAATGAGCAGTTCTTC. Translating it yields CASSDRAGSYNEQFF.

The chain employs TRBV10-3 and TRBJ1-6; 7 bases align to TRBD1. Germline loops: CDR1 ENHRY, CDR2 SYGVKD. This CDR3 has 20 residues. With V trimmed by 6 bases and J by 0 bases, 17 bases remained unmatched. The CDR3 nucleotides are TGTGCCATCAGGGAGAAATCCCAGGGGGAGCGGAACTCCTATAATTCACCCCTCCACTTT. As protein: CAIREKSQGERNSYNSPLHF.

The genes are TRBV7-8 and TRBJ1-2; D is perhaps TRBD1 (5 bases). The CDR3 spans 15 residues. Per the germline V gene, CDR1 is SGHVS and CDR2 is FQNEAQ. The ends were cut back, 5 bases at V and 1 base at J, with 14 bases in the middle. The CDR3 reads CASSLALRDNYGYTF. The DNA of the CDR3 is TGTGCCAGCAGCCTTGCCCTCAGGGATAACTATGGCTACACCTTC.

This chain links TRBV3-1 (or the pseudogene TRBV3-2) with TRBJ1-1; D is unclear. This CDR3 is built from 13 residues. The germline V and J ends were trimmed by 6 bases and 4 bases, with 12 bases remaining between them. From germline, CDR1 is LGHDT and CDR2 YNNKEL (reference sequence). The CDR3 region is CASSQIPSTEAFF. Written as DNA, the CDR3 is TGTGCCAGCAGTCAAATCCCCAGCACTGAAGCTTTCTTT.

This clone was seen a few times. Here the CDR3 DNA reads TGTGCCAGCAGCTTGACGGCAGGGATCGACGAGCAGTACTTC. Its protein product is CASSLTAGIDEQYF. The chain uses TRBV5-4 and TRBJ2-7; a weak D match, TRBD1 (5 bases). V lost 1 base and J 5 bases, leaving 13 bases between the germline ends. The germline V gene has CDR1 SGHNT and CDR2 YYREEE (reference sequence). This CDR3 contains 14 residues.

This clone was observed a single time. V usage is TRBV23-1 and J usage is TRBJ2-7, with D possibly TRBD2 on 6 matching bases. TRBV23-1 is designated an ORF whose function remains uncertain. V lost 4 bases and J 0 bases, leaving 22 bases between the germline ends. The CDR3 runs 18 residues. CDR3 loop: CASSLNGVRRGRSYEQYF. Here the CDR3 DNA reads TGCGCCAGCAGTCTAAACGGAGTAAGGCGGGGTCGCTCCTACGAGCAGTACTTC.

In regard to this clone: Other DNA sequences in the same sample also yield this CDR3. The chain recombines TRBV7-2 with TRBJ2-7, with 10 nucleotides matching TRBD2. The CDR3 runs to 16 residues. V was clipped by 1 base and J by 3 bases; unmatched bases: 6. Germline CDR1 is SGHTA and CDR2 is FQGNSA. The CDR3 DNA follows: TGTGCCAGCAGCTTAGGTCTAGCGGGGGCCTTCTACGAGCAGTACTTC. It is translated as CASSLGLAGAFYEQYF.

The chain uses TRBV19 and TRBJ2-1; 9 bases line up with TRBD2. Looked up from germline, CDR1 is LNHDA and CDR2 is SQIVND (reference sequence). The CDR3 is 24 amino acids. V was clipped by 4 bases and J by 0 bases; unmatched bases: 28. CDR3 bases: TGTGCCAGTAGTAGCGCGGGACAGCAGTCCGGGACTAGCCTGAATAGTAGCTCCTACAATGAGCAGTTCTTC. This encodes CASSSAGQQSGTSLNSSSYNEQFF.